These T cell receptor beta chains were read from a single sample in a study of blood T cell repertoires in COVID-19. Profiled with immunoSEQ multiplex PCR; TCRdb holds only in-frame clones, not every one. Of roughly 200,000 clones listed, approximately 83% are singletons. Source material: peripheral blood. These receptors were obtained from a man in his sixties with acute or convalescent COVID-19. CDR3s include the opening cysteine and the closing phenylalanine or tryptophan. The D gene is left open where the match is weak. For some rows the clone size is stated as once, few or many, or as a class when expanded; others skip it.

d_call j_call clone_size v_call cdr3_length cdr3_aa cdr3_nt
TRBD2 TRBJ2-7 NA TRBV19 13 CASSMTAGDEQYF TGTGCCAGTAGTATGACAGCGGGAGACGAGCAGTACTTC
TRBD1 TRBJ1-5 NA TRBV24-1 13 CATRQGGNQPQHF TGTGCCACCCGACAGGGTGGCAATCAGCCCCAGCATTTT
NA TRBJ2-7 NA TRBV18 13 CASSPPGPYEQYF TGTGCCAGCTCACCACCGGGCCCCTACGAGCAGTACTTC
TRBD1 TRBJ2-7 NA TRBV5-6 14 CASSSGTGAREQYF TGTGCCAGCAGCTCCGGGACAGGGGCCCGCGAGCAGTACTTC
TRBD2 TRBJ2-1 NA TRBV15 16 CATSSGLAGGYNEQFF TGTGCCACCAGCAGTGGACTAGCGGGAGGGTACAATGAGCAGTTCTTC
TRBD2 TRBJ2-1 once TRBV3-1/TRBV3-2 17 CASSQPGLAGGFGEQFF TGTGCCAGCAGCCAACCGGGACTAGCGGGAGGGTTCGGGGAGCAGTTCTTC
TRBD2 TRBJ2-2 NA TRBV19 16 CASGGTSGRRTGELFF TGTGCCAGTGGCGGGACTAGCGGGAGGCGCACCGGGGAGCTGTTTTTT
NA TRBJ2-5 NA TRBV24-1 14 CATSVRSLQETQYF TGTGCCACCAGTGTCCGGAGTCTACAAGAGACCCAGTACTTC
NA TRBJ1-2 NA TRBV5-5 16 CASSLTGSLANYGYTF TGTGCCAGCAGCTTGACAGGGTCCTTAGCTAACTATGGCTACACCTTC
TRBD2 TRBJ2-5 NA TRBV18 14 CASSDGLAGGSQYF TGTGCCAGCTCAGACGGACTAGCGGGAGGGTCCCAGTACTTC
NA TRBJ2-1 NA TRBV14 13 CASSQGFAGEQFF TGTGCCAGCAGCCAAGGTTTTGCGGGTGAGCAGTTCTTC
NA TRBJ2-7 NA TRBV21-1 15 CASSPPLAGGYEQYF TGTGCCAGCAGTCCTCCACTAGCGGGAGGCTACGAGCAGTACTTC
TRBD2 TRBJ2-7 NA TRBV15 15 CATSRDQAGDDEQYF TGTGCCACCAGCAGAGATCAAGCGGGAGACGACGAGCAGTACTTC
TRBD2 TRBJ2-5 NA TRBV7-2 15 CASSSTGGVTETQYF TGTGCCAGCAGCTCGACGGGAGGGGTTACAGAGACCCAGTACTTC
TRBD1 TRBJ2-3 NA TRBV5-1 14 CASSPGQGTDTQYF TGCGCCAGCAGCCCTGGACAGGGAACAGATACGCAGTATTTT
TRBD1 TRBJ1-6 NA TRBV7-8 14 CASSSRTGNSPLHF TGTGCCAGCAGCTCCCGGACAGGAAATTCACCCCTCCACTTT
NA TRBJ2-7 NA TRBV30 14 CAWSVAQGSYEQYF TGTGCCTGGAGTGTGGCACAGGGCTCCTACGAGCAGTACTTC
NA TRBJ2-7 NA TRBV24-1 13 CATSVGQFTGQYF TGTGCCACCAGTGTCGGACAGTTTACGGGGCAGTACTTC
TRBD1 TRBJ1-1 NA TRBV27 15 CASSRAGDSNTEAFF TGTGCCAGCAGTCGAGCCGGGGACAGCAACACTGAAGCTTTCTTT
NA TRBJ2-1 NA TRBV18 17 CASSPTERQVRANEQFF TGTGCCAGCTCACCAACCGAACGACAGGTTAGGGCCAATGAGCAGTTCTTC